This TCR beta chain was profiled in a study of blood T cell repertoires in COVID-19. On the study more broadly: Researchers got acute and convalescent COVID-19 samples from the United States, Italy and Spain. T cells, B-cell-depleted T cells, or PBMCs supplied cDNA or gDNA.

The CDR3 runs to 18 residues. The V and J ends lost 4 bases and 2 bases, in that order; junction bases with no gene match: 12. Germline CDR1 and CDR2: KGHDR and SFDVKD. As processed by the authors: The authors estimated nucleated cell counts from reference gene primer amplification. This table comes from immunoSEQ multiplex PCR, and its TCRdb copy is limited to in-frame clones, with some not included. Clone size and the V and J calls come from that table; the DNA yielded D and trimming. This sample yields a few hundred thousand clones, of which around 87% are seen a single time; approximately 2.3% belongs to the top ten.

Sequenced material: peripheral blood. This TCR was recovered from a woman between 45 and 65 years old with acute or convalescent COVID-19. This sequence joins TRBV24-1 and TRBJ2-3, with TRBD1 matching 9 bases. The CDR3 region is CATSEAIWRDRVTDTQYF. CDR3 DNA sequence: TGTGCCACCAGTGAGGCGATTTGGAGGGACAGGGTCACAGATACGCAGTATTTT.